What follows are 7 T cell receptor beta chains derived from one specimen sequenced in a study of blood T cell repertoires in COVID-19. Assay used: immunoSEQ multiplex PCR; TCRdb lists only in-frame clones, some missing. The sample has 60,000 to 90,000 clones; around nine tenths are singletons. The sample was peripheral blood. The receptors shown here come from a woman aged 80 or over with acute or convalescent COVID-19.

The chain uses TRBV11-3 and TRBJ2-5, with D possibly being TRBD1 (6 bases). Germline V gives CDR1 SGHNT, CDR2 YENEEA. With 5 bases removed from V and 4 bases from J, the gap between germline ends came to 11 bases. There are 13 residues in the CDR3. The CDR3 sequence is CASSQGLLETQYF. As DNA, the CDR3 is TGTGCCAGCAGCCAGGGGTTACTAGAGACCCAGTACTTC.

A single count supports this clone. This rearrangement joins TRBV7-2 to TRBJ2-2; 7 bases match TRBD2. CDR1 and CDR2 (germline): SGHTA, FQGNSA. The CDR3 length is 15 residues. V lost 5 bases and J lost 7; bases outside the gene matches: 10. CDR3 nucleotides: TGTGCCAGCAGCGCCCAGCGGGGCCGAGGCGGGGAGCTGTTTTTT. It specifies CASSAQRGRGGELFF. The whole variable domain, remainder taken from reference TRBV7-2 and TRBJ2-2, is GAGVSQSPSNKVTEKGKDVELRCDPISGHTALYWYRQSLGQGLEFLIYFQGNSAPDKSGLPSDRFSAERTGGSVSTLTIQRTQQEDSAVYLCASSAQRGRGGELFFGEGSRLTVL.

The chain has TRBV19 and TRBJ1-4, with TRBD1 matching 7 bases. The CDR3 length is 15 residues. J gave up 3 bases and V 5 bases, and 6 bases lay outside the gene matches. Per the germline V gene, CDR1 is LNHDA and CDR2 is SQIVND (reference sequence). In DNA, the CDR3 is TGTGCCAGTAGTTCGCGACAGGGCGCTAATGAAAAACTGTTTTTT. Translating it yields CASSSRQGANEKLFF.

The chain recombines TRBV6-5 with TRBJ1-1; no clear D. This CDR3 region has 15 residues. Germline V gene data show CDR1 as MNHEY and CDR2 as SVGAGI. The V end lost 6 bases, the J end lost 4 bases, and 18 bases lay between the germline ends. CDR3 DNA sequence: TGTGCCAGCAGAGGGCGTCTAGCCACTACCACTGAAGCTTTCTTT. Its translation is CASRGRLATTTEAFF.

As for this clone: This same CDR3 is encoded by further DNA sequences in the sample. The chain recombines TRBV3-1 (or the pseudogene TRBV3-2) with TRBJ1-2; no clear D gene. V lost 4 bases to trimming and J lost 2 bases, with 8 bases between them. CDR3 size: 13 residues. Germline values: CDR1 LGHDT, CDR2 YNNKEL (reference sequence). The CDR3 region has the DNA TGTGCCAGCAGCCCCACGGGGAACTATGGCTACACCTTC. Translating gives CASSPTGNYGYTF.

V is TRBV15 and J is TRBJ1-1, with a weak D call TRBD1 (5 bases). Germline values: CDR1 LNHNV, CDR2 YYDKDF (reference sequence). Trimming removed 6 bases from V and 0 bases from J, with 14 bases in between. The CDR3 is 15 residues long. Here the CDR3 DNA reads TGTGCCACCAGAAGGTCCCGGGGGATGAACACTGAAGCTTTCTTT. It specifies CATRRSRGMNTEAFF.

V usage is TRBV18 and J usage is TRBJ2-3, with 11 bases aligning to TRBD2. The germline V gene has CDR1 KGHSH and CDR2 LQKENI. This CDR3 is built from 17 residues. The V segment lost 0 bases and the J segment 2 bases; nucleotides outside the gene matches: 4. CDR3 sequence reads: CASSPPTSGGLTDTQYF. The CDR3, as DNA: TGTGCCAGCTCACCACCTACTAGCGGGGGACTCACAGATACGCAGTATTTT.